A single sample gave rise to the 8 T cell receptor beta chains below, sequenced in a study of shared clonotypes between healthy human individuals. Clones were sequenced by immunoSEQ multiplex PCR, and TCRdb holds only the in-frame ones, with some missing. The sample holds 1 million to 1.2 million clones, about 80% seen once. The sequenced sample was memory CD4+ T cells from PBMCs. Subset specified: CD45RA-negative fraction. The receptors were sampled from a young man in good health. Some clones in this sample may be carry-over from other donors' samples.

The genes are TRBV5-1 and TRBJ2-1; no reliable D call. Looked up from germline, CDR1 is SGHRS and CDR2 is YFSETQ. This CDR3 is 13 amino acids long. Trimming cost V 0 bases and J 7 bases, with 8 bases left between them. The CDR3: CASSLGPENEQFF. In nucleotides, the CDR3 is TGCGCCAGCAGCTTGGGGCCAGAGAATGAGCAGTTCTTC.

The CDR3 DNA reads as TGCGCCAGCAGCCAAGCCTGGAGCTCCTACAATGAGCAGTTCTTC. This translates into CASSQAWSSYNEQFF. The gene calls are TRBV4-1 and TRBJ2-1; D gene uncertain. Deletions cut 1 base from V and 0 bases from J, with 7 bases between. The CDR3 consists of 15 residues. Per the germline V gene, CDR1 is MGHRA and CDR2 is YSYEKL.

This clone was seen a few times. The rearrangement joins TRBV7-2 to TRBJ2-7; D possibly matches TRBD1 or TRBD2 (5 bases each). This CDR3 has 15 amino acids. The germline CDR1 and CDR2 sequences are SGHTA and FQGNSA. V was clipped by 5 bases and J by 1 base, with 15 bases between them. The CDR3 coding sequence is TGTGCCAGCAGCCTACGGGTCGGGGCTTCCTACGAGCAGTACTTC. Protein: CASSLRVGASYEQYF.

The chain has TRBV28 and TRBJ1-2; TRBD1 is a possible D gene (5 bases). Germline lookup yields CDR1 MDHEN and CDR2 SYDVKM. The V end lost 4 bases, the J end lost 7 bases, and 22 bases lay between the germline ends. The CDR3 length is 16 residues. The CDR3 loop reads CASSSHGTSPKGGYTF. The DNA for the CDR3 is TGTGCCAGCAGTTCCCACGGGACTTCCCCCAAGGGTGGCTACACCTTC.

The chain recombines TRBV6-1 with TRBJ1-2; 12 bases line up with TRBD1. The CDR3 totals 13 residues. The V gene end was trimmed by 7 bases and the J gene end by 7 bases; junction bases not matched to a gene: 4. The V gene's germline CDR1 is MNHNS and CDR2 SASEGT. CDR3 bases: TGTGCCAGCACCCCGGGACAGGGGGCTGGCTACACCTTC. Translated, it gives CASTPGQGAGYTF.

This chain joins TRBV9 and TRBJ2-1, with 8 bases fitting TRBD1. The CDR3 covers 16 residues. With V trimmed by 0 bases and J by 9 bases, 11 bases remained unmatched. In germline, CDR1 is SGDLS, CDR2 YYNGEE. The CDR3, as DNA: TGTGCCAGCAGCGTAGGGGGACAGGCTTTTTACGGTGAGCAGTTCTTC. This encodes CASSVGGQAFYGEQFF.

The CDR3 here is CASRSRRTEAFF. The CDR3 DNA follows: TGTGCCAGCAGGTCCCGGCGGACTGAAGCTTTCTTT. V usage is TRBV28 and J usage is TRBJ1-1; D is unresolved. V was pared by 6 bases and J by 5 bases, with 10 bases between. The CDR3 has 12 residues. CDR1 MDHEN and CDR2 SYDVKM come from the germline V gene.

The CDR3, as DNA: TGTGCCAGCAGCCCGACGGCTGCCTCTGGGGCCAACGTCCTGACTTTC. Amino acids: CASSPTAASGANVLTF. The chain is built from TRBV4-2 and TRBJ2-6, with unresolved D. V gave up 4 bases and J gave up 0 bases, with 10 bases separating them. The germline CDR1 and CDR2 sequences are LGHNA and YNFKEQ. The CDR3 runs to 16 residues.